This T cell receptor beta chain was found in a study of blood T cell repertoires in COVID-19. As for the study in general: Samples representing acute and convalescent COVID-19 were sourced from the United States, Italy and Spain. PBMCs, B-cell-depleted T cells, or T cells provided the cDNA or gDNA that made up the material.

Per the study methods: Amplification of reference gene primers provided the estimated nucleated cell counts. This table comes from immunoSEQ multiplex PCR, and its TCRdb copy is limited to in-frame clones, with some not included. That table furnishes V, J and clone size, whereas the DNA furnished D and trimming. Of about 50,000 clones listed, around 86% are singletons. Unmatched junction bases numbered 0, after V lost 0 bases and J lost 0 bases. Looked up from germline, CDR1 is LGHNA and CDR2 is YNFKEQ. This CDR3 has 15 amino acids. Specimen: peripheral blood. The TCR comes from a woman aged 60-75 years with acute or convalescent COVID-19. The rearrangement joins TRBV4-2 to TRBJ1-1; 8 bases match TRBD1. CDR3 in amino acids: CASSQEGQVNTEAFF. Here the CDR3 DNA reads TGTGCCAGCAGCCAAGAGGGACAGGTGAACACTGAAGCTTTCTTT.